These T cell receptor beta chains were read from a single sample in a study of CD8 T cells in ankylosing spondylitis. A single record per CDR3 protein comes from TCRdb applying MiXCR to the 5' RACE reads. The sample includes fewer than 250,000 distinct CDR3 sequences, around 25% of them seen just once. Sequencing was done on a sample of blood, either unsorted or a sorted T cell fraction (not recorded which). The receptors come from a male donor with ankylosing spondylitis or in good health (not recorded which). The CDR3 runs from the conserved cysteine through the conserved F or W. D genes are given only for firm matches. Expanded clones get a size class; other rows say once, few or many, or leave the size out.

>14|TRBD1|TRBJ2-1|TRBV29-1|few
CSVGNRGRSNEQFF
TGCAGCGTTGGGAACAGGGGGCGGTCAAATGAGCAGTTCTTC
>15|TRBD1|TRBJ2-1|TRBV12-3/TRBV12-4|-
CASSLWDRGNNEQFF
TGTGCCAGCAGTTTATGGGACAGGGGTAACAATGAGCAGTTCTTC
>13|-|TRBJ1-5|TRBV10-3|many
CAISIGGNQPQHF
TGTGCCATCAGCATCGGGGGCAACCAGCCCCAGCATTTT
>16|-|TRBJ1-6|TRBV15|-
CATYVPSTGWFPPLHF
TGTGCCACTTACGTCCCTTCGACAGGATGGTTTCCACCCCTCCACTTT
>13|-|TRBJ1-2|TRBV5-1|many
CASSEDSFYGYTF
TGCGCCAGCAGCGAGGACAGCTTCTATGGCTACACCTTC
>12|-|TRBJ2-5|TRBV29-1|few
CSVEGQVETQYF
TGCAGCGTGGAGGGGCAGGTGGAGACCCAGTACTTC
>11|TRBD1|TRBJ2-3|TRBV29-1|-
CSGDRVDTQYF
TGCAGCGGTGACAGGGTGGATACGCAGTATTTT
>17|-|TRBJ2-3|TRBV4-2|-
CASSQDLRLSSTDTQYF
TGTGCCAGCAGCCAAGATCTCCGGTTATCTAGCACAGATACGCAGTATTTT
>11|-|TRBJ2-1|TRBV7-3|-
CASSAIYEQFF
TGTGCCAGCAGCGCCATATATGAGCAGTTCTTC
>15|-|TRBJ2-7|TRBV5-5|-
CASSLAGGLSYEQYF
TGTGCCAGCAGCTTGGCGGGCGGACTCTCCTACGAGCAGTACTTC
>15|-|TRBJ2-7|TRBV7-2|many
CASSPRDKLTYEQYF
TGTGCCAGCAGCCCCCGGGACAAGCTAACCTACGAGCAGTACTTC
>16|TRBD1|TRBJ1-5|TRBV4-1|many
CASSQDPRTGNQPQHF
TGCGCCAGCAGCCAAGATCCGAGGACAGGGAATCAGCCCCAGCATTTT
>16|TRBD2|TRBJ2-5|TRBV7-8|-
CASSLGIAGNQETQYF
TGTGCCAGCAGCTTAGGGATAGCGGGTAACCAAGAGACCCAGTACTTC
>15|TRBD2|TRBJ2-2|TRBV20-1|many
CSASHLAGVSGELFF
TGCAGTGCTAGTCATCTAGCGGGAGTCTCCGGGGAGCTGTTTTTT
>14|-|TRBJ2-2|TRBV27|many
CASGNPRATGELFF
TGTGCCAGCGGAAACCCTAGGGCCACCGGGGAGCTGTTTTTT
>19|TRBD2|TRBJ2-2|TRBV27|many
CASSLLGTSGSRNTGELFF
TGTGCCAGCAGTTTATTGGGGACTAGCGGGAGTAGGAACACCGGGGAGCTGTTTTTT
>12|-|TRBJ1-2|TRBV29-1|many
CSVGQSNYGYTF
TGCAGCGTTGGTCAGTCGAACTATGGCTACACCTTC
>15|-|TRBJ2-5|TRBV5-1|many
CASKVGQLYQETQYF
TGCGCCAGCAAGGTGGGACAACTTTATCAAGAGACCCAGTACTTC
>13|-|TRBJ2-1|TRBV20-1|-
CSASRQAGDEQFF
TGCAGTGCTAGTCGACAGGCCGGGGATGAGCAGTTCTTC
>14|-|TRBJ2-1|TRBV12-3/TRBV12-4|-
CASGVEALRGEQFF
TGTGCCAGCGGGGTAGAAGCACTTCGCGGTGAGCAGTTCTTC
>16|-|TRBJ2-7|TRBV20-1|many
CSAIPATNRPSYEQYF
TGCAGTGCTATCCCCGCGACAAACCGGCCCTCCTACGAGCAGTACTTC
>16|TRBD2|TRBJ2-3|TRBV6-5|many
CASSYRGGSHTDTQYF
TGTGCCAGCAGTTACCGGGGCGGGAGTCACACAGATACGCAGTATTTT
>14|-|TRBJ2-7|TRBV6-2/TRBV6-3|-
CASKGTTISYEQYF
TGTGCCAGCAAGGGGACAACGATATCCTACGAGCAGTACTTC
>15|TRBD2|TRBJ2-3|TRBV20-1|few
CSAPTPGGPWDTQYF
TGCAGTGCTCCCACTCCGGGAGGGCCTTGGGATACGCAGTATTTT
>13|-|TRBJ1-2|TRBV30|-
CAWSAKANYGYTF
TGTGCCTGGAGCGCGAAGGCTAACTATGGCTACACCTTC
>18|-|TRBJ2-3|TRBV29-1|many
CSAAWFPRRGGFTDTQYF
TGCAGCGCTGCCTGGTTTCCTCGTCGAGGGGGATTTACAGATACGCAGTATTTT
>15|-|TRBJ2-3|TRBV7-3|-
CASSSYPTGSDTQYF
TGTGCCAGCAGCTCTTACCCTACAGGTTCAGATACGCAGTATTTT
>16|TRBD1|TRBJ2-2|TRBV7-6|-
CASSLQGALNTGELFF
TGTGCCAGCAGCCTACAGGGGGCACTGAACACCGGGGAGCTGTTTTTT
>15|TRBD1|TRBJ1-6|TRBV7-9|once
CASSLGDRETAPLHF
TGTGCCAGCAGCCTCGGGGACAGGGAGACCGCACCCCTCCACTTT
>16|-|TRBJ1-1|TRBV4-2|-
CASSQDGGGRNTEAFF
TGTGCCAGCAGCCAAGATGGGGGGGGTCGGAACACTGAAGCTTTCTTT
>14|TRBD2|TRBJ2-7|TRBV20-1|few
CSARDSGRSHEQYF
TGCAGTGCTAGAGACAGCGGGAGATCCCACGAGCAGTACTTC
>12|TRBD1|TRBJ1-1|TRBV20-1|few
CSPPGQGTEAFF
TGCAGTCCTCCCGGACAGGGGACTGAAGCTTTCTTT
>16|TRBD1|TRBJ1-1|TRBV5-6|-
CASRTLQGAGDTEAFF
TGTGCCAGCAGGACGCTACAGGGGGCAGGGGACACTGAAGCTTTCTTT
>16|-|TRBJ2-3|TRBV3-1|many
CASSPRSGSSTDTQYF
TGTGCCAGCAGCCCAAGAAGCGGGTCTAGCACAGATACGCAGTATTTT
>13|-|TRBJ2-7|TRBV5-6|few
CASSLLQAYEQYF
TGTGCCAGCAGCTTGTTGCAGGCCTACGAGCAGTACTTC
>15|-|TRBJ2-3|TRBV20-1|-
CSAREWRDETDTQYF
TGCAGTGCTAGAGAGTGGCGGGATGAGACAGATACGCAGTATTTT
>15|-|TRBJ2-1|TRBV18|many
CASSPPGPTSSEQFF
TGTGCCAGCTCACCACCGGGACCCACGTCTTCCGAGCAGTTCTTC
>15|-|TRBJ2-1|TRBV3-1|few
CASSQALGRFNEQFF
TGTGCCAGCAGCCAGGCCTTGGGTAGATTCAATGAGCAGTTCTTC
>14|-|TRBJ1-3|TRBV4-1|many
CASSQGTGWNTIYF
TGCGCCAGCAGCCAAGGAACAGGTTGGAACACCATATATTTT
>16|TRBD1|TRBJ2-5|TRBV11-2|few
CASSLEPGGRAETQYF
TGTGCCAGCAGCTTAGAGCCAGGGGGCCGGGCGGAGACCCAGTACTTC